The subject of this entry is one T cell receptor (beta chain). Seattle's cohort entered during active infection and was followed longitudinally. This CDR3 spans 15 amino acids. V trimming: 4 bases; J trimming: 5 bases; junction bases outside the gene matches: 5. Germline values: CDR1 WSHSY, CDR2 SAAADI. These data originate in a study of blood T cell repertoires in COVID-19. Study overall: Sites in the United States, Italy and Spain provided acute and convalescent COVID-19 samples. T cells, B-cell-depleted T cells, or PBMCs provided the cDNA or gDNA that served as material.

Per the original data handling: Researchers report that nucleated cell counts were estimated from reference gene primer amplification. This table comes from immunoSEQ multiplex PCR, and its TCRdb copy is limited to in-frame clones, with some not included. The V and J calls and the clone size are those of that table, but D and trimming were determined from the DNA. Altogether approximately 51,000 clones are present, over 80% being singletons, with the ten largest covering under 2.5%. This chain connects TRBV10-2 to TRBJ2-5; 12 nucleotides agree with TRBD2. The sequencing input was peripheral blood. The source is an elderly woman with COVID-19, enrolled during active disease. Written as DNA, the CDR3 is TGCGCCAGCAGTGGACTAGCGGGGGTTCCGGAGACCCAGTACTTC. Its translation: CASSGLAGVPETQYF.